The T cell receptor (beta chain) under discussion was sequenced for a study of beta chain features in type 1 diabetes. General observations from the study: Moderately but significantly shorter TCRB CDR3s were found in Type 1 diabetes patients in all four CD4+ subsets. Overrepresentation of cells with high TCR expression could result from cDNA sequencing.

Sequencing targeted expressed TCRB transcripts, as all isolated RNA had been reverse transcribed. Sequenced naive, central memory and regulatory T cell samples produced an average of about 3.7 million reads. Generated by immunoSEQ multiplex PCR, the TCRdb table keeps only in-frame clones and is missing some. The repertoire holds under 400,000 clones, roughly 12% seen once, with about 0.01% in the top ten. Trimming removed 4 bases from V and 5 bases from J, with 17 bases in between. The CDR3 covers 15 residues. CDR1 and CDR2 from the germline V gene are SGHTA and FQGNSA. Worth noting for this clone: The antigen is unknown.

The J gene is TRBJ2-5, the V gene TRBV7-2; D might be TRBD2 (6 bases). The specimen sequenced was naive CD4+ T cells from blood. The sequence was collected from a woman aged 18 to 35 with type 1 diabetes. CDR3 protein: CASSYTGDRVETQYF. The CDR3 bases are TGTGCCAGCAGCTATACGGGGGACCGGGTGGAGACCCAGTACTTC.